This T cell receptor beta chain emerged from a study of identical twins. CDR3 length: 14 residues. The V segment lost 9 bases and the J segment 9 bases; nucleotides outside the gene matches: 7. This clonotype showed up many times. TCRdb independently ran MiXCR on the 5' RACE reads; one entry per CDR3 protein. The top ten hold about 12% of the sample, which has some 730,000 distinct CDR3 sequences, around a sixth seen once. In addition, the sample was reused for a study of T cells expressing NK-cell markers.

Sequenced sample: PBMCs. The chain uses TRBV12-3 or TRBV12-4 and TRBJ1-6, with 11 bases lining up with TRBD1. The receptor was derived from a woman in her late teens or twenties in good health. CDR3 region: CASSPGQGVSPLHF. Written as DNA, the CDR3 is TGTGCCAGTTCCCCGGGACAGGGGGTTTCACCCCTCCACTTT.